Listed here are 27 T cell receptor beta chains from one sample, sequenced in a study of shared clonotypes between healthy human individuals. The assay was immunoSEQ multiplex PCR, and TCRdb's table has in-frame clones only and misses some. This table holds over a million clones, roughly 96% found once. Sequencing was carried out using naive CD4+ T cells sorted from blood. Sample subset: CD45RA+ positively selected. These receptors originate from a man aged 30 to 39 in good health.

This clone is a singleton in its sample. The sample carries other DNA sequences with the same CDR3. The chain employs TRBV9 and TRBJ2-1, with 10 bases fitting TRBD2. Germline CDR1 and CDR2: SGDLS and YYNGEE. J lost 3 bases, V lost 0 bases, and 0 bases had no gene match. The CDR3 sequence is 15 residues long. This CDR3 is CASSVGLAGYNEQFF. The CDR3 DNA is TGTGCCAGCAGCGTAGGACTAGCGGGCTACAATGAGCAGTTCTTC.

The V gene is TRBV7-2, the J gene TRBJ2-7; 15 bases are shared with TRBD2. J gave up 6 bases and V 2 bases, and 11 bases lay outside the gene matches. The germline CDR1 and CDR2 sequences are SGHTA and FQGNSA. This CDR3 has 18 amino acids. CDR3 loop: CASSLRRGTSGRSGEQYF. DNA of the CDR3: TGTGCCAGCAGCTTACGGCGAGGGACTAGCGGGAGGAGTGGCGAGCAGTACTTC.

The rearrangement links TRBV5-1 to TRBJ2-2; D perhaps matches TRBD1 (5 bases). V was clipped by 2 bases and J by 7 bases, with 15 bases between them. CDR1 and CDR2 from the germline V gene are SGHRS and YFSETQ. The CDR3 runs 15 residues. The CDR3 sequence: CASSFRQGSGGELFF. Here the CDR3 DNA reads TGCGCCAGCAGCTTTCGGCAGGGTTCGGGCGGGGAGCTGTTTTTT. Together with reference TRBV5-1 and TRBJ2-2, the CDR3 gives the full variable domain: KAGVTQTPRYLIKTRGQQVTLSCSPISGHRSVSWYQQTPGQGLQFLFEYFSETQRNKGNFPGRFSGRQFSNSRSEMNVSTLELGDSALYLCASSFRQGSGGELFFGEGSRLTVL.

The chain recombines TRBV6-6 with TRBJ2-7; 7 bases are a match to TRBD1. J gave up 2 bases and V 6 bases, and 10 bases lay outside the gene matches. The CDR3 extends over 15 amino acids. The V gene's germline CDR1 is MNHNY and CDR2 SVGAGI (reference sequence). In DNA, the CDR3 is TGTGCCAGCAGCACTAACCGGGACAGCACCTACGAGCAGTACTTC. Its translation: CASSTNRDSTYEQYF.

CDR3 sequence (DNA): TGTGCCAGCAGTTTACTCGCCACTGAAGCTTTCTTT. Translating it yields CASSLLATEAFF. The chain joins TRBV28 to TRBJ1-1; D is unclear. V was clipped by 2 bases and J by 4 bases, with 5 bases between them. The CDR3 length is 12 residues. CDR1 MDHEN and CDR2 SYDVKM come from the germline V gene. Full variable domain (remainder filled in from reference TRBV28 and TRBJ1-1): DVKVTQSSRYLVKRTGEKVFLECVQDMDHENMFWYRQDPGLGLRLIYFSYDVKMKEKGDIPEGYSVSREKKERFSLILESASTNQTSMYLCASSLLATEAFFGQGTRLTVV.

The CDR3 DNA reads TGCGCCAGCAGCTTTACGTGGGGGGCCGGGGAGCTGTTTTTT. It encodes CASSFTWGAGELFF. The chain recombines TRBV5-1 with TRBJ2-2; perhaps TRBD2 as D (6 bases). V gave up 2 bases and J gave up 6 bases, with 11 bases separating them. CDR1 and CDR2 from the germline V gene are SGHRS and YFSETQ. CDR3 length equals 14 residues.

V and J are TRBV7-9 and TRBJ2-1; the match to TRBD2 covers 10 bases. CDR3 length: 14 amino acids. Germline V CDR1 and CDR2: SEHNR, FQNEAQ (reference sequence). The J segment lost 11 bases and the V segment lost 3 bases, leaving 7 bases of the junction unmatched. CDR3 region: CASSFNLAGEKQFF. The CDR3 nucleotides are TGTGCCAGCAGCTTTAATCTAGCGGGAGAGAAGCAGTTCTTC. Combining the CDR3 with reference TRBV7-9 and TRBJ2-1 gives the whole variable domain DTGVSQNPRHKITKRGQNVTFRCDPISEHNRLYWYRQTLGQGPEFLTYFQNEAQLEKSRLLSDRFSAERPKGSFSTLEIQRTEQGDSAMYLCASSFNLAGEKQFFGPGTRLTVL.

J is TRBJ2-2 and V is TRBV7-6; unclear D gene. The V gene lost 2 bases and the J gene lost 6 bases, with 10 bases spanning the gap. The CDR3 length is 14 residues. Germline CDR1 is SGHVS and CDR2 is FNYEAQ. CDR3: CASSLPLLPGELFF. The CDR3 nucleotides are TGTGCCAGCAGCTTACCACTTCTCCCCGGGGAGCTGTTTTTT.

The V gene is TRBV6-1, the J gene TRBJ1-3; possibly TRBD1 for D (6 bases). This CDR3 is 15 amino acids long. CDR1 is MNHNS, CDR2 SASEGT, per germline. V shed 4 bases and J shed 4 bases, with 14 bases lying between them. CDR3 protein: CASSGAGVSGNTIYF. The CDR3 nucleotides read TGTGCCAGCAGTGGGGCAGGGGTGTCCGGAAACACCATATATTTT.

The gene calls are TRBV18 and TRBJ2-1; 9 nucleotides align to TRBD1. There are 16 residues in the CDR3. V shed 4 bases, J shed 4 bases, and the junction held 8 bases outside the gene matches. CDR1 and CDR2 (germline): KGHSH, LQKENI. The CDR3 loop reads CASSRAGGTGYNEQFF. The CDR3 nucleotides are TGTGCCAGCTCACGGGCCGGAGGGACAGGGTACAATGAGCAGTTCTTC.

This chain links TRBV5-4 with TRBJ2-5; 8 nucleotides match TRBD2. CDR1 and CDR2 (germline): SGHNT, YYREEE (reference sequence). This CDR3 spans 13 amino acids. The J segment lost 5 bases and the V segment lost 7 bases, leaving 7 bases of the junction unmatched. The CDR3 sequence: CASGLARSETQYF. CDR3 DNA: TGTGCCAGCGGACTAGCTAGAAGTGAGACCCAGTACTTC.

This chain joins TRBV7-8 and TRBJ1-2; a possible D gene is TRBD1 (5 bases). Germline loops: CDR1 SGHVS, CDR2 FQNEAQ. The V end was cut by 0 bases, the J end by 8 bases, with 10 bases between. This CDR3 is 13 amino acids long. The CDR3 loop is CASSLAREIGYTF. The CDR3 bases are TGTGCCAGCAGCTTAGCCAGGGAGATAGGCTACACCTTC.

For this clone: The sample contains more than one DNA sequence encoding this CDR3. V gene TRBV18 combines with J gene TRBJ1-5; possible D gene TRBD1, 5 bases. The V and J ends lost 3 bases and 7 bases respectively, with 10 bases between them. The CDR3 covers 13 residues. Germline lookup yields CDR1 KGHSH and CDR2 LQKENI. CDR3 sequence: CASSPEGFQPQHF. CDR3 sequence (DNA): TGTGCCAGCTCACCGGAGGGGTTCCAGCCCCAGCATTTT.

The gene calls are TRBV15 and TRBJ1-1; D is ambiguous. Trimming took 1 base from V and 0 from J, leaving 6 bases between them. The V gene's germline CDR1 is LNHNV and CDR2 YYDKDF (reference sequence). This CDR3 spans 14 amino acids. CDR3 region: CATSRGDMNTEAFF. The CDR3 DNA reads TGTGCCACCAGCAGAGGGGATATGAACACTGAAGCTTTCTTT.

CDR3: CASSDPTRLAGMKSPYEQYF. As DNA, the CDR3 is TGTGCCAGCAGTGACCCCACGCGGCTAGCGGGAATGAAATCTCCCTACGAGCAGTACTTC. The J gene is TRBJ2-7, the V gene TRBV2; TRBD2 aligns across 9 bases. After removal of 3 bases from V and 2 bases from J, the junction contained 20 bases not matched to a gene. This CDR3 comprises 20 residues. Germline V gives CDR1 SNHLY, CDR2 FYNNEI. Complete variable domain (other parts from reference TRBV2 and TRBJ2-7): EPEVTQTPSHQVTQMGQEVILRCVPISNHLYFYWYRQILGQKVEFLVSFYNNEISEKSEIFDDQFSVERPDGSNFTLKIRSTKLEDSAMYFCASSDPTRLAGMKSPYEQYFGPGTRLTVT.

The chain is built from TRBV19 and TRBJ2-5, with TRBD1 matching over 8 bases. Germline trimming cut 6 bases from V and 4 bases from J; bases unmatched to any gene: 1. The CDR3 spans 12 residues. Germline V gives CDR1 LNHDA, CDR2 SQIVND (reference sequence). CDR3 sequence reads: CASRDRAETQYF. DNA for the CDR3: TGTGCCAGTAGGGACAGGGCAGAGACCCAGTACTTC.

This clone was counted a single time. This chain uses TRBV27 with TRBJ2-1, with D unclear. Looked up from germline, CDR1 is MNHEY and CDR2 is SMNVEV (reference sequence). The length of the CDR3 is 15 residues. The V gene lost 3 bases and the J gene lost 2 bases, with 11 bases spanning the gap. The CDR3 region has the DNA TGTGCCAGCAGTTTTTATTCGGGTCCCTACAATGAGCAGTTCTTC. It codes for CASSFYSGPYNEQFF.

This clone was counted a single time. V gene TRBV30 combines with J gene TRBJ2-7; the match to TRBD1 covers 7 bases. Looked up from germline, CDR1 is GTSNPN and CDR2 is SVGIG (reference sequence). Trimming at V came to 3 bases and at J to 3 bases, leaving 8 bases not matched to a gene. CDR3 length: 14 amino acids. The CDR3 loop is CAWRTQGESYEQYF. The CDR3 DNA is TGTGCCTGGAGGACTCAGGGGGAAAGCTACGAGCAGTACTTC.

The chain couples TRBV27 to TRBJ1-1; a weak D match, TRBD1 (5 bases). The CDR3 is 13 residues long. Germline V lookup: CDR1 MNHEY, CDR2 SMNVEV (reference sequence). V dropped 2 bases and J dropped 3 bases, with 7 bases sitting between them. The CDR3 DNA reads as TGTGCCAGCAGTTTACCGGGGGACACTGAAGCTTTCTTT. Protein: CASSLPGDTEAFF.

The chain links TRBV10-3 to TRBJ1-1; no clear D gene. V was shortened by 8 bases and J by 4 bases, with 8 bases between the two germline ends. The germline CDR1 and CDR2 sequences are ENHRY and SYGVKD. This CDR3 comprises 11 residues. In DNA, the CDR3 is TGTGCCATCGGTTGGGGCACTGAAGCTTTCTTT. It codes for CAIGWGTEAFF.

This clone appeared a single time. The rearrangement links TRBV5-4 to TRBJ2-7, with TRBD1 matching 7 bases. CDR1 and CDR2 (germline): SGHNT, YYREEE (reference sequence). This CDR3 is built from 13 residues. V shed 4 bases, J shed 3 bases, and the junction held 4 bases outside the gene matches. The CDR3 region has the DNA TGTGCCAGCAGCCACGACAGGGTCTACGAGCAGTACTTC. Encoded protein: CASSHDRVYEQYF.

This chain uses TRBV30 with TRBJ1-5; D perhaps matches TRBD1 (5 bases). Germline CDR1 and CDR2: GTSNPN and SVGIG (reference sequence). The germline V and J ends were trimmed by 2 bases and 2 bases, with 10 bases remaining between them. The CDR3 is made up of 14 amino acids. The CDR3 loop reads CAWSPGMRNQPQHF. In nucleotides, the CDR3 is TGTGCCTGGAGTCCAGGGATGCGCAATCAGCCCCAGCATTTT.

CDR3 in DNA: TGCAGCGGAACAGGGGGCGCAGATACGCAGTATTTT. Amino acid sequence: CSGTGGADTQYF. The rearrangement joins TRBV29-1 to TRBJ2-3, with TRBD1 matching over 9 bases. The CDR3 extends over 12 amino acids. Germline V CDR1 and CDR2: SQVTM, ANQGSEA. The V gene end was trimmed by 7 bases and the J gene end by 4 bases; junction bases not matched to a gene: 3.

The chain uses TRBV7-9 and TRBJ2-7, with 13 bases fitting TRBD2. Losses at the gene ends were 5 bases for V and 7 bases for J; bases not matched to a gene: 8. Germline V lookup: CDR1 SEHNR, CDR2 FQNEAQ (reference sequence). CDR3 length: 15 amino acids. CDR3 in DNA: TGTGCCAGCAGCCAACGGGGACTAGCGGGAAATGAGCAGTACTTC. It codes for CASSQRGLAGNEQYF. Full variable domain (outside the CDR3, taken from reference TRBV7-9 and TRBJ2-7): DTGVSQNPRHKITKRGQNVTFRCDPISEHNRLYWYRQTLGQGPEFLTYFQNEAQLEKSRLLSDRFSAERPKGSFSTLEIQRTEQGDSAMYLCASSQRGLAGNEQYFGPGTRLTVT.

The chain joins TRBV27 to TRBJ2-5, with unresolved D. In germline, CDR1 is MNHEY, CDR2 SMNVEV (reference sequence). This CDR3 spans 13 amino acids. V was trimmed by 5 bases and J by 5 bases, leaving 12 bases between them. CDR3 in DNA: TGTGCCAGCAGTACCCAGAGGTTCGAGACCCAGTACTTC. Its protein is CASSTQRFETQYF.

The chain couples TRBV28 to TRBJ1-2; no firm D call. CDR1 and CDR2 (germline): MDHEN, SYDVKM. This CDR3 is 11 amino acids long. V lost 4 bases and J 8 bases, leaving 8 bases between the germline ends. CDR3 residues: CASSSLEGYTF. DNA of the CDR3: TGTGCCAGCAGTTCGCTAGAAGGCTACACCTTC.

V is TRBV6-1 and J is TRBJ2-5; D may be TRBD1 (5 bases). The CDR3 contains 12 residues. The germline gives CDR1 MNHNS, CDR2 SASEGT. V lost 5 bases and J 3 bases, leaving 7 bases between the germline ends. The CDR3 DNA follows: TGTGCCAGCAGTCAGGGAAAAGAGACCCAGTACTTC. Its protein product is CASSQGKETQYF.